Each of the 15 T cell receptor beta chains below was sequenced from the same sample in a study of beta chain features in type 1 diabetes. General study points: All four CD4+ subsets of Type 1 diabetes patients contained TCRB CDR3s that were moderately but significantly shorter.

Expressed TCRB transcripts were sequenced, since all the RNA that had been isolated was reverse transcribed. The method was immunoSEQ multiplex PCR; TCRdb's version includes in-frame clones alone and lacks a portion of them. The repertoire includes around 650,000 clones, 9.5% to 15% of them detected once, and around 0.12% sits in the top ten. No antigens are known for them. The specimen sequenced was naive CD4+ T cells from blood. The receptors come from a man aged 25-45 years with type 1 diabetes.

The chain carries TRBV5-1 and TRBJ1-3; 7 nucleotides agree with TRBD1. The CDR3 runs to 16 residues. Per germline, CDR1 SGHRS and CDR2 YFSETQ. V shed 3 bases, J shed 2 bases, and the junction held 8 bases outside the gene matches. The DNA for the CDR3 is TGCGCCAGCAGCTACCGGGACAGTTCGGCTGGAAACACCATATATTTT. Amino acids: CASSYRDSSAGNTIYF.

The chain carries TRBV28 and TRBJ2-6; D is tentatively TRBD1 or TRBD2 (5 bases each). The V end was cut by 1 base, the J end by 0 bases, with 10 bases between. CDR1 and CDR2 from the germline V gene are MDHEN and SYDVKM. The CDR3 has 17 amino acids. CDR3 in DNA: TGTGCCAGCAGTTTATCCCAGGGAGCCTCTGGGGCCAACGTCCTGACTTTC. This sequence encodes CASSLSQGASGANVLTF.

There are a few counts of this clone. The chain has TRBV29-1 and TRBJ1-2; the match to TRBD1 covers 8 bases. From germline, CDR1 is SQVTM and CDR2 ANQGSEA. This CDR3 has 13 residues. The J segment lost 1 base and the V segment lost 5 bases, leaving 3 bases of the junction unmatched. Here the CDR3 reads CSVLDRDNYGYTF. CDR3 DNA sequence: TGCAGCGTTTTGGACAGGGATAACTATGGCTACACCTTC. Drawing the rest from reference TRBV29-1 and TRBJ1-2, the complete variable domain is SAVISQKPSRDICQRGTSLTIQCQVDSQVTMMFWYRQQPGQSLTLIATANQGSEATYESGFVIDKFPISRPNLTFSTLTVSNMSPEDSSIYLCSVLDRDNYGYTFGSGTRLTVV.

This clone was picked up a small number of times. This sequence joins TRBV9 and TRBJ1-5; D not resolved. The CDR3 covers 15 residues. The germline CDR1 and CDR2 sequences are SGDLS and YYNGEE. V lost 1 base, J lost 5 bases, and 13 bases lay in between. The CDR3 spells CASSVFGERDQPQHF. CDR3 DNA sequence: TGTGCCAGCAGCGTATTCGGGGAGCGCGATCAGCCCCAGCATTTT.

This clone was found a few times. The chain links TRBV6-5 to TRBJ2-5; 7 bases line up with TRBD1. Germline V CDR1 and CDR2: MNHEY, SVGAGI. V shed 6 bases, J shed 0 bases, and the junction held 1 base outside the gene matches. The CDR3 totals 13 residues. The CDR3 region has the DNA TGTGCCAGCAGACAGGGGAACCAAGAGACCCAGTACTTC. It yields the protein CASRQGNQETQYF.

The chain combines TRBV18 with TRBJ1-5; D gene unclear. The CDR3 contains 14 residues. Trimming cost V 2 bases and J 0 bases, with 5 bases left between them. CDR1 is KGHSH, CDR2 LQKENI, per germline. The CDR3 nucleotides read TGTGCCAGCTCACCAGGGCTTAGCAATCAGCCCCAGCATTTT. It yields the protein CASSPGLSNQPQHF.

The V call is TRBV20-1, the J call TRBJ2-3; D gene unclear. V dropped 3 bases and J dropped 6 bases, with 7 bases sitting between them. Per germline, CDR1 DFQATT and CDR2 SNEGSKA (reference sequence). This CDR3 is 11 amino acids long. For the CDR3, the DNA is TGCAGTGCTAGCGCCGCCGATACGCAGTATTTT. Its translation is CSASAADTQYF.

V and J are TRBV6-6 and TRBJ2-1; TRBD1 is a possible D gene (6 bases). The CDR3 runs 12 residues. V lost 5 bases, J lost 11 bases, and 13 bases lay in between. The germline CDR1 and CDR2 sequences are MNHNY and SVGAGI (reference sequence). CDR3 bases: TGTGCCAGCAGTCGATTGACAGGCAAGCAGTTCTTC. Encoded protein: CASSRLTGKQFF.

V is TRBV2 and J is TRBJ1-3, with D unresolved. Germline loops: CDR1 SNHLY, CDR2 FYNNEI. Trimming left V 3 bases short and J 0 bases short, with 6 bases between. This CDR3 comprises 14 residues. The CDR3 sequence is CASSEDASGNTIYF. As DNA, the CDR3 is TGTGCCAGCAGTGAGGACGCCTCTGGAAACACCATATATTTT.

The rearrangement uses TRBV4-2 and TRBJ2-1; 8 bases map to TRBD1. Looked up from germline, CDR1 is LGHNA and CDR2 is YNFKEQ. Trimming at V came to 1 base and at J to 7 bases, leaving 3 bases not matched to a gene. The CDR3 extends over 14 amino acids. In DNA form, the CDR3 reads TGTGCCAGCAGCCAAGGGACAGGGTTGAATGAGCAGTTCTTC. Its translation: CASSQGTGLNEQFF.

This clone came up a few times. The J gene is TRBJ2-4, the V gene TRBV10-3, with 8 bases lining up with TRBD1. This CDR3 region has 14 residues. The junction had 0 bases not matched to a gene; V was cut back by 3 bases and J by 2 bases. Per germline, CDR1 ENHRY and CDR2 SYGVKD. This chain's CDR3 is CAISDRGPKNIQYF. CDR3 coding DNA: TGTGCCATCAGTGACAGGGGGCCCAAAAACATTCAGTACTTC.

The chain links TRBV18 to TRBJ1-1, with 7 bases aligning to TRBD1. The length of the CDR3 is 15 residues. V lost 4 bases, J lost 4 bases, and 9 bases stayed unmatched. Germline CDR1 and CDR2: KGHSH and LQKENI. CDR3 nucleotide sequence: TGTGCCAGCTCACGGCCCAAGACAGGGTTCACTGAAGCTTTCTTT. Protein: CASSRPKTGFTEAFF.

The CDR3 here is CASSSGTSGGRTQYF. Here the CDR3 DNA reads TGTGCCAGCAGTTCCGGGACTAGCGGGGGACGGACCCAGTACTTC. The chain links TRBV6-5 to TRBJ2-5, with 14 bases identical to TRBD2. Looked up from germline, CDR1 is MNHEY and CDR2 is SVGAGI. CDR3 length equals 15 residues. V was clipped by 4 bases and J by 7 bases; unmatched bases: 5.

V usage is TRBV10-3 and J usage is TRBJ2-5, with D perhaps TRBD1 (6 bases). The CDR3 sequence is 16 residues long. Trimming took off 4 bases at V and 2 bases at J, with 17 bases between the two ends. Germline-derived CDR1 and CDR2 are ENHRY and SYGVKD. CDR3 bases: TGTGCCATCAGTGCCCAGGGGACCGATTTTCAAGAGACCCAGTACTTC. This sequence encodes CAISAQGTDFQETQYF.

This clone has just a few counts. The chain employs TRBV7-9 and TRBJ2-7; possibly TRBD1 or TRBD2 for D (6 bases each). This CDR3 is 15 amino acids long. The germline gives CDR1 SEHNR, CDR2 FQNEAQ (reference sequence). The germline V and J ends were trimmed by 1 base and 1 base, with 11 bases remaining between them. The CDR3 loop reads CASSLVRGGSYEQYF. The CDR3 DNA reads TGTGCCAGCAGCTTAGTCAGGGGAGGTTCCTACGAGCAGTACTTC.